Reported below is one TCR beta chain. Method: immunoSEQ multiplex PCR; TCRdb's copy keeps in-frame clones and lacks some. Of some 42,000 clones listed, approximately 90% are singletons. This entry belongs to a study of blood T cell repertoires in COVID-19. Study summary: Specimens from acute and convalescent COVID-19 originated in the United States, Italy and Spain. The analysed material was cDNA or gDNA that came from T cells, B-cell-depleted T cells, or PBMCs.

CDR1 and CDR2 from the germline V gene are SGHVS and FQNEAQ. This CDR3 contains 18 residues. V lost 4 bases and J 0 bases, leaving 16 bases between the germline ends. Material: peripheral blood. The gene calls are TRBV7-8 and TRBJ1-6; the D gene is possibly TRBD1 (6 bases). This sequence originates from a man aged 50 to 59 with active COVID-19. For the CDR3, the DNA is TGTGCCAGCAGCTACAGGGACCTAACGAGCTCCTATAATTCACCCCTCCACTTT. Translated, it gives CASSYRDLTSSYNSPLHF.